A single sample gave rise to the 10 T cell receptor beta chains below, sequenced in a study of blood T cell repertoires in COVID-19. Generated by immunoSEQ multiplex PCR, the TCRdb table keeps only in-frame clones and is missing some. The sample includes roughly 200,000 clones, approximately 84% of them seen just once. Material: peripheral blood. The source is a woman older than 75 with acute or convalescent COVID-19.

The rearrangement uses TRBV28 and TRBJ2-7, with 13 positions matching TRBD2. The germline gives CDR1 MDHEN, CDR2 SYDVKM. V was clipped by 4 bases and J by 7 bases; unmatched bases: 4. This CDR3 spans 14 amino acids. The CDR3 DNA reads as TGTGCCAGCAGTTATACTAGCGGGAGGGAAGAGCAGTACTTC. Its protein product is CASSYTSGREEQYF.

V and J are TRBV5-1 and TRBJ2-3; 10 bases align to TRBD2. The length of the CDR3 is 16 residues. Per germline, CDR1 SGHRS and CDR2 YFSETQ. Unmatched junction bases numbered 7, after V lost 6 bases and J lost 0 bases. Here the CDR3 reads CASTTGLAESTDTQYF. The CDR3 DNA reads TGCGCCAGCACCACCGGACTAGCGGAAAGCACAGATACGCAGTATTTT.

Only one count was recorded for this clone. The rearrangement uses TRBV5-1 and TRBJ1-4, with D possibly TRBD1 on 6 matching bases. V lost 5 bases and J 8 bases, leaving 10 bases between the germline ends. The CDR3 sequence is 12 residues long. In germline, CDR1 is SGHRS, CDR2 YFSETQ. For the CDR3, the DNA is TGCGCCAGCAGTCTGGGACAAGAAAAACTGTTTTTT. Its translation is CASSLGQEKLFF. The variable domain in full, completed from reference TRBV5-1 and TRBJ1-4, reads KAGVTQTPRYLIKTRGQQVTLSCSPISGHRSVSWYQQTPGQGLQFLFEYFSETQRNKGNFPGRFSGRQFSNSRSEMNVSTLELGDSALYLCASSLGQEKLFFGSGTQLSVL.

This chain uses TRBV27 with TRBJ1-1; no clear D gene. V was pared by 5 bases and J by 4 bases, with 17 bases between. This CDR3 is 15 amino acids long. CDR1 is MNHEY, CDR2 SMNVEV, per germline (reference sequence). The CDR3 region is CASSVRRWGGTEAFF. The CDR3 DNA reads TGTGCCAGCAGTGTACGTAGGTGGGGAGGCACTGAAGCTTTCTTT.

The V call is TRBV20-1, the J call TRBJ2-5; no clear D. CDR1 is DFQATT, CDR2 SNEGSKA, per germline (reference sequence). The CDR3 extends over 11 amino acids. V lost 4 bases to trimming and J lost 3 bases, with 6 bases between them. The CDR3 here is CSANQKETQYF. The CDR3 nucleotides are TGCAGTGCTAACCAGAAAGAGACCCAGTACTTC.

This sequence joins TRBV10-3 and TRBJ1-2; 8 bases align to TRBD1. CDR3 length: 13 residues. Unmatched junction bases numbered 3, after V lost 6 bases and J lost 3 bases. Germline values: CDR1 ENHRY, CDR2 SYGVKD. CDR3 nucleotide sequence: TGTGCCATCAGGATGACAGGGGACTATGGCTACACCTTC. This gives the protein CAIRMTGDYGYTF.

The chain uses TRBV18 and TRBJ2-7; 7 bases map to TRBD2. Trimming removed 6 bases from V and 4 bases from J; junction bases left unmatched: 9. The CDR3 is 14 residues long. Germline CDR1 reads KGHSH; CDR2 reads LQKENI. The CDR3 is CASSQAGVGYEQYF. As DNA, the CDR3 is TGTGCCAGCTCGCAGGCGGGAGTCGGGTACGAGCAGTACTTC.

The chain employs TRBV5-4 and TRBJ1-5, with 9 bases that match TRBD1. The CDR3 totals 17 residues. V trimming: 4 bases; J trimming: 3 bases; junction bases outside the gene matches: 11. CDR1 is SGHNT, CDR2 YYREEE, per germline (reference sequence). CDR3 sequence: CASSLWGGTGINQPQHF. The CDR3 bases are TGTGCCAGCAGCCTCTGGGGGGGGACAGGGATCAATCAGCCCCAGCATTTT.

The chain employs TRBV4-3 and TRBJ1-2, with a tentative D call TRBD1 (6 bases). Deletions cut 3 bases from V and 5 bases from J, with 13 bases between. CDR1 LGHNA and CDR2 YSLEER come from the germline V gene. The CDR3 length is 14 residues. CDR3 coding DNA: TGCGCCAGCAGCCACTACGGGACACCATATGGCTACACCTTC. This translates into CASSHYGTPYGYTF.

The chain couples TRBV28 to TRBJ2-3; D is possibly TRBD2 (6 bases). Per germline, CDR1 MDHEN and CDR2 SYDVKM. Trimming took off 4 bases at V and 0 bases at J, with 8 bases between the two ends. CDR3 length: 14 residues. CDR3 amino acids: CASSYGTSTDTQYF. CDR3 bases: TGTGCCAGCAGTTATGGGACTAGCACAGATACGCAGTATTTT.